Listed below are T cell receptor beta chains from one sample, sequenced in a study of shared clonotypes between healthy human individuals. Measured with immunoSEQ multiplex PCR; TCRdb has only the in-frame clones, and not every one. The sample consists of about 600,000 clones, around 97% of them appearing once. Source material: naive CD4+ T cells sorted from blood. Receptor source: a woman in her 30s in good health. The CDR3 runs from the conserved cysteine through the conserved F or W. Each record gives: clone size, V gene, J gene, D gene, CDR3 DNA, CDR3 protein. The D gene is left open where the match is weak. Part of the rows lack a size; the others show once, few, many or a class for expanded clones.

-,TRBV18,TRBJ2-7,TRBD1,TGTGCCAGCTCACCAAATCCCGACAGGGCCTACGAGCAGTACTTC,CASSPNPDRAYEQYF
few,TRBV18,TRBJ2-7,TRBD2,TGTGCCAGCTCACCGGGACTATCGGGCGAGCAGTACTTC,CASSPGLSGEQYF
-,TRBV6-6,TRBJ2-2,-,TGTGCCAGCACCTTTGCGGACACCGGGGAGCTGTTTTTT,CASTFADTGELFF
-,TRBV5-6,TRBJ1-4,-,TGTGCCAGCAGCACGGGACGGATCCCTGAAAAACTGTTTTTT,CASSTGRIPEKLFF
-,TRBV6-5,TRBJ2-3,-,TGTGCCAGCAGTTACTCTGGGGGAGCGGGTACGCAGTATTTT,CASSYSGGAGTQYF
-,TRBV28,TRBJ1-2,-,TGTGCCAGCAGTTTAAGGGACTATGGCTACACCTTC,CASSLRDYGYTF
-,TRBV11-2,TRBJ2-7,-,TGTGCCAGCAGCTTACACTACGAGCAGTACTTC,CASSLHYEQYF
-,TRBV2,TRBJ2-4,-,TGTGCCAGCAGCTATCGAGTAGGAGCCAAAAACATTCAGTACTTC,CASSYRVGAKNIQYF
-,TRBV11-2,TRBJ2-7,TRBD1,TGTGCCAGCAGCACTCTCCGGGACAGGGTCGAGCAGTACTTC,CASSTLRDRVEQYF
-,TRBV6-1,TRBJ2-6,-,TGTGCCAGCAGTGAGGAATCTGGGGCCAACGTCCTGACTTTC,CASSEESGANVLTF